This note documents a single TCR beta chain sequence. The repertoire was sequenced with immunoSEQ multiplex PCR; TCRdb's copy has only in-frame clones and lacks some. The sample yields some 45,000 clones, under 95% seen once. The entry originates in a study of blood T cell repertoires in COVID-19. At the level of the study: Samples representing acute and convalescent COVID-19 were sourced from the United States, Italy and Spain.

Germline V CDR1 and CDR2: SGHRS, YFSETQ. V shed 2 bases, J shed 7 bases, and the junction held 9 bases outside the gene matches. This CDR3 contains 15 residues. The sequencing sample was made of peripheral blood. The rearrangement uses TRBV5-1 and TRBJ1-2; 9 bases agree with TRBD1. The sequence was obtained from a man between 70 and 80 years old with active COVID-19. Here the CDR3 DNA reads TGCGCCAGCAGCTTAGGGGACAGGGAAGTCGCTGGCTACACCTTC. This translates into CASSLGDREVAGYTF.